Described below is a single T cell receptor beta chain sequence and its context. Antigen: not known. The data derive from a study of Graves' ophthalmopathy and Graves' hyperthyroidism. Study details: Stable hyperthyroidism meant no progression to ophthalmopathy within 18 months of follow-up.

Investigators amplified TCR beta CDR3 regions from RNA transcripts. HTBI-primed first-round RT-PCR preceded second-round multiplex PCR. Via MiXCR, TCRdb re-called the multiplex PCR reads, giving one row per CDR3 protein. The top ten hold over 8.5% of the sample, which has roughly 1.1 million distinct CDR3 sequences, about 35% seen once. Diagnoses were established from clinical symptoms, serum thyroxine, TRAb, thyroid ultrasound and orbital computed tomography. The V gene's germline CDR1 is LGHNA and CDR2 YSLEER. Trimming left V 0 bases short and J 2 bases short, with 19 bases between. This CDR3 comprises 18 residues. Study-wide points: Most thyroid-expanded clonotypes exceeding 0.001 frequency were also found in blood. The model flagged ophthalmopathy progression at 65% to 71% sensitivity and roughly 72% specificity.

The sequence was obtained from an adult man with Graves' hyperthyroidism. Sequencing used peripheral blood or thyroid tissue (not recorded which). The rearrangement links TRBV4-3 to TRBJ2-5; a possible D gene is TRBD2 (5 bases). CDR3 DNA sequence: TGCGCCAGCAGCCAAGATCATTTCACTAGTAGTAAGCAAGAGACCCAGTACTTC. Its translation is CASSQDHFTSSKQETQYF.